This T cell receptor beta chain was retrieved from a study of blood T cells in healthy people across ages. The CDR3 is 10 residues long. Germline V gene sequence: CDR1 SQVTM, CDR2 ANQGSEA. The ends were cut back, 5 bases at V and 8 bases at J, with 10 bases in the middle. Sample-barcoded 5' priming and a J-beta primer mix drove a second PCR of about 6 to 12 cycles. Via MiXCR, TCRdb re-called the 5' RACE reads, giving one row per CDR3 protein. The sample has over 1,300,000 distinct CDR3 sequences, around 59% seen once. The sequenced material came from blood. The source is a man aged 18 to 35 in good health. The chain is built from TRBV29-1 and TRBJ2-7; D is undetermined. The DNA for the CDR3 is TGCAGCGTTAGGAGCGACCAGCAGTACTTC. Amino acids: CSVRSDQQYF.